These 28 T cell receptor beta chains were sequenced from one sample in a study of control samples from healthy donors and cancer patients. Assay: immunoSEQ multiplex PCR; the TCRdb copy retains only in-frame clones and omits some. This table holds approximately 140,000 clones, 85% to 90% found once. The sample taken for sequencing was PBMCs. The source of these receptors is a man aged 50 to 59 with head and neck cancer.

This chain joins TRBV10-2 and TRBJ1-2; 7 positions match TRBD1. Germline-derived CDR1 and CDR2 are WSHSY and SAAADI. J lost 4 bases, V lost 6 bases, and 8 bases had no gene match. The CDR3 extends over 14 amino acids. The CDR3 here is CASSGTGAGYGYTF. The CDR3 DNA reads as TGCGCCAGCAGCGGAACAGGGGCCGGCTATGGCTACACCTTC.

This sequence joins TRBV5-1 and TRBJ1-6, with 7 bases lining up with TRBD1. This CDR3 has 14 residues. V shed 4 bases and J 6 bases; nucleotides not matched to a gene: 4. Germline-derived CDR1 and CDR2 are SGHRS and YFSETQ. CDR3 nucleotides: TGCGCCAGCAGCCGCCGGGACAGTAATTCACCCCTCCACTTT. This sequence encodes CASSRRDSNSPLHF.

Comment on this clone: A junction boundary mismatches the germline segment, possibly from a read error. This rearrangement joins TRBV7-7 to TRBJ2-1, with D hard to call. In germline, CDR1 is SSHAT, CDR2 FNYEAQ (reference sequence). The CDR3 contains 14 residues. The CDR3, as DNA: TGTGCTAGCAGCTTAGGGTCCCACCCCTCTGAGCAGTTCTTC. This encodes CASSLGSHPSEQFF.

The rearrangement joins TRBV11-3 to TRBJ1-5; D gene ambiguous. V dropped 5 bases and J dropped 7 bases, with 15 bases sitting between them. CDR1 SGHNT and CDR2 YENEEA come from the germline V gene. CDR3 length: 14 residues. This chain's CDR3 is CASSLHRVNQPQHF. The CDR3 DNA reads as TGTGCCAGCAGCCTTCATAGGGTTAACCAGCCCCAGCATTTT.

The chain uses TRBV9 and TRBJ2-1; 7 bases map to TRBD1. Per germline, CDR1 SGDLS and CDR2 YYNGEE. This CDR3 contains 11 residues. V was clipped by 7 bases and J by 12 bases; unmatched bases: 7. The CDR3 DNA reads as TGTGCCAGCGGCCAGGGGGAGAGGCAGTTCTTC. This translates into CASGQGERQFF.

In its sample, this clone was seen once. The genes are TRBV6-6 and TRBJ1-4; no firm D call. Germline V gene lookup returns CDR1 MNHNY and CDR2 SVGAGI (reference sequence). Deletions cut 0 bases from V and 1 base from J, with 6 bases between. The CDR3 consists of 15 residues. CDR3 DNA: TGTGCCAGCAGTTACTCCAGTTTAACTAATGAAAAACTGTTTTTT. This sequence encodes CASSYSSLTNEKLFF.

The chain links TRBV3-1 (or the pseudogene TRBV3-2) to TRBJ2-1; 10 bases are shared with TRBD2. Germline V gene sequence: CDR1 LGHDT, CDR2 YNNKEL (reference sequence). Trimming cost V 5 bases and J 4 bases; bases outside gene matches: 2. CDR3 length: 14 residues. The CDR3 DNA is TGTGCCAGCAGCTATAGCGGGGGGTACAATGAGCAGTTCTTC. Encoded protein: CASSYSGGYNEQFF.

The V gene is TRBV11-2, the J gene TRBJ1-5; possibly TRBD1 for D (6 bases). Looked up from germline, CDR1 is SGHAT and CDR2 is FQNNGV. Trimming removed 6 bases at V and 4 bases at J, with 13 bases between. The CDR3 consists of 14 residues. The CDR3 coding sequence is TGTGCCAGCAGTCCGAATCAGGGGAATCAGCCCCAGCATTTT. Its translation: CASSPNQGNQPQHF.

The V and J genes are TRBV9 and TRBJ2-1, with D perhaps TRBD1 (6 bases). Trimming removed 3 bases from V and 2 bases from J, with 12 bases in between. Germline lookup yields CDR1 SGDLS and CDR2 YYNGEE. The CDR3 length is 15 residues. CDR3 DNA sequence: TGTGCCAGCAGCGAAACAGGGAACCCCTACAATGAGCAGTTCTTC. It codes for CASSETGNPYNEQFF.

This chain connects TRBV2 to TRBJ1-5, with TRBD1 matching 12 bases. This CDR3 has 15 amino acids. The V and J ends lost 6 bases and 6 bases, in that order; junction bases with no gene match: 6. Germline V CDR1 and CDR2: SNHLY, FYNNEI. CDR3 region: CASSTGTGGRQPQHF. The CDR3 DNA reads as TGTGCCAGCAGCACCGGGACAGGGGGCCGTCAGCCCCAGCATTTT.

The V call is TRBV7-2, the J call TRBJ1-1; D gene ambiguous. Germline V lookup: CDR1 SGHTA, CDR2 FQGNSA. CDR3 length: 13 amino acids. V was shortened by 1 base and J by 7 bases, with 10 bases between the two germline ends. The CDR3, as DNA: TGTGCCAGCAGCTTAGGGATGATCGGTGAAGCTTTCTTT. It is translated as CASSLGMIGEAFF.

The J gene is TRBJ1-2, the V gene TRBV6-5; the match to TRBD1 covers 7 bases. Germline CDR1 is MNHEY and CDR2 is SVGAGI. Trimming cost V 7 bases and J 7 bases; bases outside gene matches: 9. The CDR3 runs 13 residues. CDR3 DNA sequence: TGTGCCAGCACCCTTGACAGGGCGGCTGGCTACACCTTC. It specifies CASTLDRAAGYTF.

The V call is TRBV7-6, the J call TRBJ2-5; D not certain. Between the trimmed V and J ends, which lost 4 bases and 5 bases, there was a span of 11 bases. CDR3 length equals 13 residues. Germline CDR1 SGHVS, CDR2 FNYEAQ. CDR3 loop: CASSSQYMETQYF. CDR3 DNA sequence: TGTGCCAGCAGCTCCCAGTATATGGAGACCCAGTACTTC.

This chain connects TRBV6-5 to TRBJ2-4; perhaps TRBD2 as D (5 bases). The CDR3 length is 14 residues. Germline V gene data show CDR1 as MNHEY and CDR2 as SVGAGI. V lost 5 bases and J 2 bases, leaving 10 bases between the germline ends. Here the CDR3 reads CASSRRESKNIQYF. The DNA of the CDR3 is TGTGCCAGCAGTCGTCGGGAATCCAAAAACATTCAGTACTTC.

The chain employs TRBV27 and TRBJ2-7; tentative D call: TRBD1 (5 bases). Germline V gives CDR1 MNHEY, CDR2 SMNVEV (reference sequence). Trimming removed 0 bases at V and 2 bases at J, with 11 bases between. This CDR3 is 15 amino acids long. The CDR3 region is CASSLSRQGPYEQYF. CDR3 coding DNA: TGTGCCAGCAGTTTATCCCGGCAGGGCCCCTACGAGCAGTACTTC.

This chain joins TRBV9 and TRBJ2-1; TRBD2 matches at 8 bases. CDR3 length: 14 amino acids. The V gene end was trimmed by 4 bases and the J gene end by 8 bases; junction bases not matched to a gene: 8. Looked up from germline, CDR1 is SGDLS and CDR2 is YYNGEE. CDR3 nucleotide sequence: TGTGCCAGCAGCCCGGGGAGCGGGGGCGATGAGCAGTTCTTC. It specifies CASSPGSGGDEQFF.

This clone was observed once. V gene TRBV11-3 combines with J gene TRBJ2-7; the match to TRBD2 covers 8 bases. This CDR3 contains 19 residues. V trimming: 5 bases; J trimming: 2 bases; junction bases outside the gene matches: 20. CDR1 and CDR2 from the germline V gene are SGHNT and YENEEA. The CDR3 protein is CASSPGLAHPGGLTYEQYF. Written as DNA, the CDR3 is TGTGCCAGCAGCCCAGGCCTGGCGCATCCGGGAGGGCTTACCTACGAGCAGTACTTC.

The genes are TRBV19 and TRBJ1-1; no firm D call. The V and J ends lost 3 bases and 1 base respectively, with 12 bases between them. The CDR3 length is 15 residues. Germline lookup yields CDR1 LNHDA and CDR2 SQIVND (reference sequence). CDR3 bases: TGTGCCAGTAGTATGGTGGGCAGTCCGAACACTGAAGCTTTCTTT. As protein: CASSMVGSPNTEAFF.

The V call is TRBV10-3, the J call TRBJ1-5; TRBD1 is a possible D gene (5 bases). V gave up 7 bases and J gave up 5 bases, with 12 bases separating them. Germline V gene lookup returns CDR1 ENHRY and CDR2 SYGVKD. The CDR3 totals 13 residues. CDR3: CAITQGVDQPQHF. The CDR3 nucleotides are TGTGCCATCACTCAGGGAGTAGATCAGCCCCAGCATTTT.

The chain has TRBV6-5 and TRBJ2-5; tentatively, D is TRBD2 (5 bases). Deletions cut 8 bases from V and 4 bases from J, with 11 bases between. This CDR3 is 12 amino acids long. Germline values: CDR1 MNHEY, CDR2 SVGAGI. CDR3 sequence: CASGSSPETQYF. The CDR3 coding sequence is TGTGCCAGCGGGAGTTCGCCAGAGACCCAGTACTTC.

The CDR3 reads CASNPPRVSGADRGNQPQHF. In nucleotides, the CDR3 is TGCGCCAGCAATCCCCCTCGAGTGTCGGGGGCGGATAGGGGCAATCAGCCCCAGCATTTT. The chain employs TRBV5-1 and TRBJ1-5, with D possibly being TRBD1 (6 bases). Trimming took off 6 bases at V and 2 bases at J, with 30 bases between the two ends. From germline, CDR1 is SGHRS and CDR2 YFSETQ. The CDR3 covers 20 residues.

Notes on this clone: The germline gene is not matched at one end of the junction; a read error may be the cause. The chain recombines TRBV7-7 with TRBJ2-5; the D gene is possibly TRBD1 (7 bases). Germline-derived CDR1 and CDR2 are SSHAT and FNYEAQ (reference sequence). The CDR3 length is 15 residues. The CDR3 sequence is CASSPLPRQGGTQYF. The CDR3 region has the DNA TGTGCTAGCAGTCCCCTCCCCCGACAGGGAGGGACCCAGTACTTC.

This clone was recorded once. This chain links TRBV7-9 with TRBJ2-1; TRBD1 might be the D (5 bases). V dropped 0 bases and J dropped 7 bases, with 16 bases sitting between them. Germline V gene data show CDR1 as SEHNR and CDR2 as FQNEAQ (reference sequence). The CDR3 is 16 amino acids. In nucleotides, the CDR3 is TGTGCCAGCAGCTTAGCTGGGTTAGGCAGGGATAATGAGCAGTTCTTC. Translation: CASSLAGLGRDNEQFF.

The V call is TRBV6-2 or TRBV6-3, the J call TRBJ1-1; 8 nucleotides line up with TRBD1. The germline CDR1 and CDR2 sequences are MNHEY and SVGEGT. There are 15 residues in the CDR3. The ends lost 0 bases at V and 3 bases at J; junction bases unmatched: 3. The DNA for the CDR3 is TGTGCCAGCAGTTACTCACGGACAGGGCACACTGAAGCTTTCTTT. This encodes CASSYSRTGHTEAFF.

The chain is built from TRBV18 and TRBJ1-5; D possibly corresponds to TRBD1 (6 bases). V was shortened by 3 bases and J by 3 bases, with 15 bases between the two germline ends. This CDR3 has 16 residues. In germline, CDR1 is KGHSH, CDR2 LQKENI. This CDR3 is CASSPRGGLVNQPQHF. DNA for the CDR3: TGTGCCAGCTCACCCAGGGGTGGGCTAGTCAATCAGCCCCAGCATTTT.

In its sample, this clone was seen once. This sequence joins TRBV24-1 and TRBJ2-7; D gene unclear. Germline V gene sequence: CDR1 KGHDR, CDR2 SFDVKD. Trimming pared 3 bases from V and 0 bases from J, leaving 5 bases between. This CDR3 is built from 13 residues. The CDR3 is CATSDRSSYEQYF. The CDR3 region has the DNA TGTGCCACCAGTGATCGGAGCTCCTACGAGCAGTACTTC.

The chain employs TRBV24-1 and TRBJ2-3, with TRBD2 as a possible D gene (6 bases). CDR3 length: 15 residues. The V end lost 3 bases, the J end lost 4 bases, and 13 bases lay between the germline ends. CDR1 is KGHDR, CDR2 SFDVKD, per germline. The CDR3 sequence is CATSDSGLGSDTQYF. CDR3 DNA sequence: TGTGCCACCAGTGATAGCGGGCTGGGGTCAGATACGCAGTATTTT.

The rearrangement uses TRBV24-1 and TRBJ2-2, with TRBD2 matching over 7 bases. CDR1 KGHDR and CDR2 SFDVKD come from the germline V gene. The CDR3 contains 15 residues. Germline trimming cut 1 base from V and 3 bases from J; bases unmatched to any gene: 1. The CDR3: CATSDLAGYTGELFF. The CDR3 nucleotides read TGTGCCACCAGTGATTTAGCGGGATACACCGGGGAGCTGTTTTTT.